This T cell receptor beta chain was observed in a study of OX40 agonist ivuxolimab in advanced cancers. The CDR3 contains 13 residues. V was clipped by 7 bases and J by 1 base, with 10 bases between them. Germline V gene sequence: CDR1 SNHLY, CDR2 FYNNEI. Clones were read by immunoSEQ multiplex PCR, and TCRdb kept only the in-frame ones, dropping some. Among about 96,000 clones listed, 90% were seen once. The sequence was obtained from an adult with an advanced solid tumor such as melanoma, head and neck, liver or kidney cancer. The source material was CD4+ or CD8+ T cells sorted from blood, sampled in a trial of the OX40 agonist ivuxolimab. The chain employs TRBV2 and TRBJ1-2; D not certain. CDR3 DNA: TGTGCCAGCAAAGGCAGACTTAACTATGGCTACACCTTC. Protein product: CASKGRLNYGYTF.